Listed below are T cell receptor beta chains from one sample, sequenced in a study of T cells in Graves' hyperthyroidism and ophthalmopathy. Each CDR3 protein gets one entry after TCRdb re-called the multiplex PCR reads with MiXCR. The data show hundreds of thousands of distinct CDR3 sequences, around 15% seen once. The sequencing sample was made of blood. The source is a middle-aged woman with Graves' ophthalmopathy. Both conserved end residues are part of each CDR3. The order of the fields is clone size, D gene, J gene, V gene, CDR3 protein, CDR3 DNA. The D gene is left open where the match is weak. A clone size is listed for some rows: how often the clone was seen (once, few, many), or a class if it is expanded.

many	TRBD1	TRBJ2-2	TRBV19	CASTRDSHANTGELFF	TGTGCCAGTACTCGGGACAGCCACGCGAACACCGGGGAGCTGTTTTTT
NA	NA	TRBJ1-1	TRBV6-1	CASSGNRVDTEAFF	TGTGCCAGCAGTGGTAACAGGGTGGATACTGAAGCTTTCTTT
many	TRBD1	TRBJ2-7	TRBV7-9	CASSNVRDRGYEQYF	TGTGCCAGCAGCAACGTCCGGGACAGGGGTTACGAGCAGTACTTC
NA	NA	TRBJ2-1	TRBV4-1	CASSQDLFVQRDEQFF	TGCGCCAGCAGCCAAGATCTTTTCGTACAGAGGGATGAGCAGTTCTTC
few	NA	TRBJ1-5	TRBV20-1	CSARVGAGSNQPQHF	TGCAGTGCTAGGGTTGGGGCAGGGAGCAATCAGCCCCAGCATTTT
many	TRBD2	TRBJ2-2	TRBV2	CASRASGRAVNTGELFF	TGTGCCAGCAGGGCTAGCGGGAGGGCCGTGAACACCGGGGAGCTGTTTTTT
few	TRBD2	TRBJ2-1	TRBV12-3/TRBV12-4	CASSLSSGAPKDEQFF	TGTGCCAGCAGTTTGAGTAGCGGGGCCCCCAAAGATGAGCAGTTCTTC
many	TRBD1	TRBJ1-2	TRBV30	CAWSRSGGYGYTF	TGTGCCTGGAGTAGGTCAGGGGGCTATGGCTACACCTTC
many	TRBD1	TRBJ2-7	TRBV28	CASSSGQGYEQYF	TGTGCCAGCAGTTCTGGACAGGGCTACGAGCAGTACTTC
few	NA	TRBJ1-5	TRBV27	CASSRLAGVSNQPQHF	TGTGCCAGCAGTCGGTTGGCAGGGGTTAGCAATCAGCCCCAGCATTTT
few	TRBD2	TRBJ2-2	TRBV5-1	CASSVTSGGTGELFF	TGCGCCAGCAGCGTTACTAGCGGGGGAACCGGGGAGCTGTTTTTT
many	NA	TRBJ2-7	TRBV2	CASGGGLGTYEQYF	TGTGCCTCCGGGGGCGGGCTGGGGACCTACGAGCAGTACTTC
many	NA	TRBJ1-1	TRBV20-1	CSAEWRGGTEAFF	TGCAGTGCTGAGTGGAGGGGAGGCACTGAAGCTTTCTTT
many	TRBD2	TRBJ2-7	TRBV20-1	CSAVGGVAGGGYEQYF	TGCAGTGCTGTCGGGGGTGTAGCGGGAGGGGGCTACGAGCAGTACTTC
few	TRBD2	TRBJ2-3	TRBV12-3/TRBV12-4	CASSLTAGEADTQYF	TGTGCCAGCAGTTTAACGGCGGGGGAGGCAGATACGCAGTATTTT
NA	NA	TRBJ2-5	TRBV5-5	CASSLLGRLQETQYF	TGTGCCAGCAGCCTCCTTGGACGCCTCCAAGAGACCCAGTACTTC
many	TRBD2	TRBJ2-2	TRBV2	CASRDSGGAFGELFF	TGTGCCAGCAGGGATAGCGGGGGGGCCTTCGGGGAGCTGTTTTTT
many	NA	TRBJ2-3	TRBV3-1	CASSQERGGGDTQYF	TGTGCCAGCAGCCAAGAGAGAGGCGGTGGAGATACGCAGTATTTT
few	NA	TRBJ1-1	TRBV20-1	CSAEAGSTEAFF	TGCAGTGCCGAGGCAGGGAGCACTGAAGCTTTCTTT
NA	NA	TRBJ1-1	TRBV3-1	CASSQDRGKAFF	TGTGCCAGCAGCCAAGATCGGGGGAAAGCTTTCTTT
NA	NA	TRBJ2-3	TRBV4-1	CASSQVNPTDTQYF	TGCGCCAGCAGCCAAGTTAATCCTACAGATACGCAGTATTTT
many	NA	TRBJ2-5	TRBV6-1	CASSKGPGLQETQYF	TGTGCCAGCAGCAAAGGCCCGGGATTGCAAGAGACCCAGTACTTC
many	TRBD1	TRBJ1-1	TRBV6-1	CASSEDRGGPEAFF	TGTGCCAGCAGTGAAGACAGGGGAGGGCCTGAAGCTTTCTTT
NA	TRBD2	TRBJ2-3	TRBV3-1	CASSQRNGGADTQYF	TGTGCCAGCAGCCAAAGAAACGGGGGGGCGGATACGCAGTATTTT
many	TRBD1	TRBJ2-3	TRBV20-1	CSARAGDRATDTQYF	TGCAGTGCTAGAGCCGGAGACAGGGCAACAGATACGCAGTATTTT
many	NA	TRBJ1-1	TRBV2	CASSEAGRGNTEAFF	TGTGCCAGCAGTGAAGCGGGCAGGGGGAACACTGAAGCTTTCTTT
many	NA	TRBJ2-3	TRBV18	CASSPRLRETDTQYF	TGTGCCAGCTCACCACGACTCAGGGAGACAGATACGCAGTATTTT
many	NA	TRBJ2-1	TRBV2	CASSETDEQFF	TGTGCCAGCAGTGAAACTGATGAGCAGTTCTTC
many	TRBD1	TRBJ2-2	TRBV30	CAWTIHPRQGGTGELFF	TGTGCCTGGACCATTCACCCCCGACAGGGTGGGACCGGGGAGCTGTTTTTT
NA	TRBD2	TRBJ2-7	TRBV20-1	CSARRLAGGLGQYF	TGCAGTGCTAGAAGACTAGCGGGAGGGCTCGGGCAGTACTTC
NA	NA	TRBJ2-1	TRBV7-9	CASSLDGTYNEQFF	TGTGCCAGCAGCTTGGACGGCACCTACAATGAGCAGTTCTTC
many	TRBD2	TRBJ2-1	TRBV12-3/TRBV12-4	CASSFGTSPHEQFF	TGTGCCAGCAGTTTCGGGACTAGCCCTCATGAGCAGTTCTTC
many	NA	TRBJ2-5	TRBV6-5	CASSYSGGLETQYF	TGTGCCAGCAGTTACTCGGGGGGCCTGGAGACCCAGTACTTC
NA	TRBD1	TRBJ1-1	TRBV6-1	CASSEGTGATEAFF	TGTGCCAGCAGTGAAGGTACAGGGGCCACTGAAGCTTTCTTT
NA	NA	TRBJ2-5	TRBV7-9	CASSSRPVETQYF	TGTGCCAGCAGCTCTCGGCCGGTGGAGACCCAGTACTTC
NA	NA	TRBJ1-2	TRBV5-1	CASSLGQNNYGYTF	TGCGCCAGCAGCTTGGGTCAGAATAACTATGGCTACACCTTC
NA	TRBD2	TRBJ2-1	TRBV20-1	CSARTSGRSGEQFF	TGCAGTGCTAGGACTAGCGGGAGGTCTGGTGAGCAGTTCTTC
NA	NA	TRBJ2-3	TRBV5-6	CASSSIQGGSSTDTQYF	TGTGCCAGCAGCTCAATCCAAGGCGGATCTAGCACAGATACGCAGTATTTT
many	TRBD2	TRBJ2-1	TRBV5-1	CASSLSLLAGGALEQFF	TGCGCCAGCAGCTTGTCTTTACTAGCGGGAGGGGCCCTTGAGCAGTTCTTC
NA	TRBD2	TRBJ2-5	TRBV5-6	CASSWTGTSGQETQYF	TGTGCCAGCAGCTGGACCGGGACTAGCGGCCAAGAGACCCAGTACTTC
NA	NA	TRBJ1-5	TRBV19	CASSITFGDQPQHF	TGTGCCAGTAGTATAACTTTTGGGGATCAGCCCCAGCATTTT
NA	NA	TRBJ2-3	TRBV19	CASHSGANTQYF	TGTGCCAGCCACTCGGGAGCAAATACGCAGTATTTT